The clone carrying this T cell receptor beta chain was detected once. This sample was included in a study of response to subunit inactivated influenza vaccine. TCRdb re-analysed the RT-PCR reads in MiXCR, keeping a single row per CDR3 protein. The sample records roughly 500,000 distinct CDR3 sequences, 25% being singletons. The trim removed 6 bases at V and 8 bases at J, leaving 4 bases unmatched. This CDR3 is built from 12 residues. This chain joins TRBV12-3 or TRBV12-4 and TRBJ1-3, with TRBD1 identical over 7 bases. The TCR was taken from a man in his fifties who received an inactivated influenza vaccine. Material: CD4+ T cells sorted from PBMCs, obtained more than 4 days after vaccination. CDR3 bases: TGTGCCAGCAGCCAGGGGGGAGACACCATATATTTT. This encodes CASSQGGDTIYF.